This TCR beta chain was identified during a study of shared clonotypes between healthy human individuals. In the study overall: The donor group consisted of a couple of women and three men, aged 18 to 49.

Method: immunoSEQ multiplex PCR; TCRdb's copy keeps in-frame clones and lacks some. In the table there are about 600,000 clones, 95% to 98% of which are singletons. Study-level results: Around 5% of naive CD4 clonotypes were common to a few donors.

V lost 0 bases and J lost 5, with 10 bases in between. CDR3 size: 14 residues. Germline V gene lookup returns CDR1 WSHSY and CDR2 SAAADI. Concerning this clone itself: Its cognate antigen is unknown.

HIV-negative, healthy adults without recent acute infections or vaccinations were the donors. The chain links TRBV10-2 to TRBJ1-2, with D possibly matching TRBD1 (6 bases). The sequenced sample consisted of naive CD4+ T cells sorted from blood. Noted subset: CD45RA+ positively selected. The sequence came from a woman aged 25-40 years in good health. In DNA form, the CDR3 reads TGCGCCAGCAGTGAGTCGGGGGCAACATATGGCTACACCTTC. This codes for CASSESGATYGYTF.